A single sample gave rise to the 20 T cell receptor beta chains below, sequenced in a study of T-cell reconstitution after alpha-beta-depleted transplantation in children. Construction of the TCRbeta library involved unique molecular identifiers. TCRdb processed the PCR reads anew with MiXCR; each CDR3 protein has one entry. The sample consists of about 980,000 distinct CDR3 sequences, under 30% of them appearing once. The material sequenced was PBMCs, mostly from graft donor cells, taken 360 days after TCRalphabeta/CD19-depleted stem cell transplant. The receptors shown here come from a boy under three years old who had a stem cell transplant for SCID, so the T cells may come from the graft donor.

The rearrangement joins TRBV7-2 to TRBJ2-1, with D maybe TRBD2 (5 bases). The CDR3 contains 15 residues. V lost 3 bases to trimming and J lost 8 bases, with 17 bases between them. Germline V CDR1 and CDR2: SGHTA, FQGNSA. The CDR3 DNA is TGTGCCAGCAGCTTCCGCCCGGGGAATCAATATGAGCAGTTCTTC. This gives the protein CASSFRPGNQYEQFF.

The sample holds a few counts of this clonotype. The chain uses TRBV6-5 and TRBJ1-1; unclear D gene. Per the germline V gene, CDR1 is MNHEY and CDR2 is SVGAGI. The V end lost 0 bases, the J end lost 6 bases, and 8 bases lay between the germline ends. The CDR3 is 13 residues long. CDR3 coding DNA: TGTGCCAGCAGTTACTCGATAGGGCCTGAAGCTTTCTTT. This gives the protein CASSYSIGPEAFF.

This clonotype was counted only a few times. The chain couples TRBV12-3 or TRBV12-4 to TRBJ2-1, with a possible D match to TRBD2 (6 bases). The V end lost 2 bases, the J end lost 7 bases, and 15 bases lay between the germline ends. The CDR3 loop spans 15 amino acids. The CDR3 sequence is CASSLSGLGGNEQFF. CDR3 bases: TGTGCCAGCAGTTTAAGCGGGCTAGGTGGGAATGAGCAGTTCTTC.

The rearrangement uses TRBV18 and TRBJ2-7; D is perhaps TRBD1 or TRBD2 (5 bases each). This CDR3 is built from 14 residues. In germline, CDR1 is KGHSH, CDR2 LQKENI. V was trimmed by 3 bases and J by 7 bases, leaving 16 bases between them. For the CDR3, the DNA is TGTGCCAGCTCACCGAGTCCGGGACCAGGAGAGCAGTACTTC. It codes for CASSPSPGPGEQYF.

As for this clonotype: The DNA is omitted, as the CDR3 cannot be located on it reliably, and the CDR3 follows TCRdb's listing. J is TRBJ2-7 and V is TRBV7-9; TRBD1, the table's D call, lacks a check against the DNA. From germline, CDR1 is SEHNR and CDR2 FQNEAQ (reference sequence). Including both end residues, the CDR3 is 14 amino acids long. The CDR3 loop reads CASSPLDKAYEQYF.

V gene TRBV12-3 or TRBV12-4 combines with J gene TRBJ2-7, with a tentative D call TRBD2 (6 bases). The CDR3 runs to 15 residues. Deletions cut 5 bases from V and 2 bases from J, with 16 bases between. The CDR3 protein is CASSRDSTKPYEQYF. The DNA for the CDR3 is TGTGCCAGCAGTAGGGACTCAACCAAACCCTACGAGCAGTACTTC.

This clonotype has more than one count but fewer than ten. CDR3 sequence (DNA): TGCGCCAGCAGTGCCCAGCGGGGGGTAGATACGCAGTATTTT. Encoded protein: CASSAQRGVDTQYF. The V call is TRBV10-1, the J call TRBJ2-3; 9 bases line up with TRBD2. Germline trimming cut 4 bases from V and 5 bases from J; bases unmatched to any gene: 4. This CDR3 has 14 amino acids. CDR1 is WNHNN, CDR2 SYGVQD, per germline (reference sequence).

This clonotype was seen more than once but under ten times. The rearrangement links TRBV11-2 to TRBJ2-5, with TRBD1 matching over 7 bases. The CDR3 has 15 amino acids. Germline trimming cut 4 bases from V and 4 bases from J; bases unmatched to any gene: 9. Germline assignment: CDR1 SGHAT and CDR2 FQNNGV. Here the CDR3 DNA reads TGTGCCAGCAGCTCTTACGACAGGGCCGGAGAGACCCAGTACTTC. Protein sequence: CASSSYDRAGETQYF.

The chain joins TRBV5-6 to TRBJ2-2; D remains ambiguous. This CDR3 has 18 amino acids. The V gene's germline CDR1 is SGHDT and CDR2 YYEEEE. Trimming took 4 bases from V and 5 from J, leaving 24 bases between them. The chain's CDR3 is CASSLMDGVIVGTGELFF. Here the CDR3 DNA reads TGTGCCAGCAGCCTCATGGACGGCGTGATAGTTGGTACCGGGGAGCTGTTTTTT.

The CDR3 loop is CSARVWAEPYEQYF. CDR3 DNA: TGCAGTGCTAGAGTGTGGGCCGAGCCCTACGAGCAGTACTTC. The rearrangement uses TRBV20-1 and TRBJ2-7; D is undetermined. V was shortened by 1 base and J by 2 bases, with 12 bases between the two germline ends. Germline values: CDR1 DFQATT, CDR2 SNEGSKA (reference sequence). The CDR3 has 14 residues.

This clonotype was counted a single time. The chain uses TRBV5-1 and TRBJ2-3; a possible D gene is TRBD2 (5 bases). The CDR3 has 13 residues. V was shortened by 4 bases and J by 4 bases, with 10 bases between the two germline ends. Germline CDR1 and CDR2: SGHRS and YFSETQ. DNA of the CDR3: TGCGCCAGCAGCCCACTAGATTCAGATACGCAGTATTTT. It specifies CASSPLDSDTQYF.

The chain joins TRBV5-1 to TRBJ1-2, with unresolved D. The CDR3 totals 16 residues. Trimming shortened V by 1 base and J by 0 bases, and 13 bases separated the two germline ends. Germline values: CDR1 SGHRS, CDR2 YFSETQ. CDR3 nucleotide sequence: TGCGCCAGCAGCTTGTATCCGAGGGTCACTAACTATGGCTACACCTTC. This translates into CASSLYPRVTNYGYTF.

The chain uses TRBV4-2 and TRBJ2-5; D ambiguous. Germline lookup yields CDR1 LGHNA and CDR2 YNFKEQ. The ends were cut back, 2 bases at V and 3 bases at J, with 4 bases in the middle. The CDR3 is made up of 12 amino acids. The CDR3 nucleotides read TGTGCCAGCAGCCAATTCAAAGAGACCCAGTACTTC. Translating it yields CASSQFKETQYF.

There are a few counts of this clonotype. The chain is built from TRBV5-6 and TRBJ2-7; either TRBD1 or TRBD2 may fit D (5 bases each). The V end was cut by 2 bases, the J end by 3 bases, with 21 bases between. CDR1 is SGHDT, CDR2 YYEEEE, per germline. This CDR3 spans 17 amino acids. The CDR3, as DNA: TGTGCCAGCAGCTTAGGCCCCCACGGGGCCTTCTACTACGAGCAGTACTTC. Protein sequence: CASSLGPHGAFYYEQYF.

This clonotype was observed a handful of times. The chain links TRBV5-1 to TRBJ2-1, with 9 bases matching TRBD2. The J segment lost 0 bases and the V segment lost 5 bases, leaving 9 bases of the junction unmatched. CDR3 size: 17 residues. Per the germline V gene, CDR1 is SGHRS and CDR2 is YFSETQ. CDR3: CASRLTSGHSSYNEQFF. The CDR3 bases are TGCGCCAGCAGACTAACTAGCGGGCATAGCTCCTACAATGAGCAGTTCTTC.

The V and J genes are TRBV9 and TRBJ2-3; D possibly corresponds to TRBD2 (5 bases). CDR1 and CDR2 (germline): SGDLS, YYNGEE. There are 17 residues in the CDR3. Trimming took 4 bases from V and 4 from J, leaving 22 bases between them. The CDR3 loop is CASSRAKPGVLADTQYF. CDR3 nucleotides: TGTGCCAGCAGCCGCGCCAAACCCGGGGTCCTAGCAGATACGCAGTATTTT.

The CDR3 DNA sequence: TGTGCCAGCAGCTGGCCGGGACAGATTAACTCTGGGGCCAACGTCCTGACTTTC. It codes for CASSWPGQINSGANVLTF. V usage is TRBV11-1 and J usage is TRBJ2-6, with 7 bases fitting TRBD1. The CDR3 is 18 amino acids. From germline, CDR1 is SGHAT and CDR2 FQDESV (reference sequence). J gave up 0 bases and V 4 bases, and 9 bases lay outside the gene matches.

Only a few counts were recorded for this clonotype. CDR3 nucleotide sequence: TGTGCCAGCAGTCCATGGGCTTTCTTT. Amino acid sequence: CASSPWAFF. The chain has TRBV12-3 or TRBV12-4 and TRBJ1-1; D call uncertain. V was pared by 5 bases and J by 11 bases, with 6 bases between. The CDR3 has 9 residues.

J is TRBJ2-3 and V is TRBV12-3 or TRBV12-4, with a tentative D call TRBD2 (6 bases). V lost 5 bases and J lost 3, with 9 bases in between. The CDR3 covers 13 residues. CDR3 DNA: TGTGCCAGCAGTCGACTAGAAACAGATACGCAGTATTTT. Encoded protein: CASSRLETDTQYF.

The chain carries TRBV20-1 and TRBJ1-3; D may be TRBD1 (6 bases). This CDR3 comprises 13 residues. Trimming left V 3 bases short and J 4 bases short, with 10 bases between. Germline CDR1 and CDR2: DFQATT and SNEGSKA (reference sequence). The CDR3 spells CSARDRRGNTIYF. The CDR3 DNA is TGCAGTGCTAGGGACAGACGGGGAAACACCATATATTTT.